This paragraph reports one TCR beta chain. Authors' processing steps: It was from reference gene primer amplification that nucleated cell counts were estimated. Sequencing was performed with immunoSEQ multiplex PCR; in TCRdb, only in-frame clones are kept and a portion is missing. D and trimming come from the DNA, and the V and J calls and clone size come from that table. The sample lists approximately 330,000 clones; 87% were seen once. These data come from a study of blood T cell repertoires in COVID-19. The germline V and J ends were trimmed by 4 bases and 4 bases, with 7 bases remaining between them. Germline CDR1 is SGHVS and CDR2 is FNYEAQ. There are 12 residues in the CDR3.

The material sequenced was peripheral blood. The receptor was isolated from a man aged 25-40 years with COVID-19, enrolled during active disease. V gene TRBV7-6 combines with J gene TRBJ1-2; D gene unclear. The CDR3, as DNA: TGTGCCAGCAGCTCCCCCGGCTATGGCTACACCTTC. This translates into CASSSPGYGYTF.